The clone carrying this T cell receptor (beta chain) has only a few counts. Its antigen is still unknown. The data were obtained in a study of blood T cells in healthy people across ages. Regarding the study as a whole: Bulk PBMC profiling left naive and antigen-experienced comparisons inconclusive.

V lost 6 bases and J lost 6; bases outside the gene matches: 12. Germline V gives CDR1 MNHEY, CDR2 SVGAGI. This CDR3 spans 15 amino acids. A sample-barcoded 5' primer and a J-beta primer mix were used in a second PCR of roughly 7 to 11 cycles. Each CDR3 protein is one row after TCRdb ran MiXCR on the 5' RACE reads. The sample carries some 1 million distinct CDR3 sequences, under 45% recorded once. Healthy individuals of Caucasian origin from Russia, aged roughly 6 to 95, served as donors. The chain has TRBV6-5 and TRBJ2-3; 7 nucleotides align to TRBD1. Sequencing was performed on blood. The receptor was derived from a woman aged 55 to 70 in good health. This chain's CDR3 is CASSYTTGDADTQYF. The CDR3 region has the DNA TGTGCCAGCAGCTACACAACAGGGGATGCGGATACGCAGTATTTT.